The 14 T cell receptor beta chains given below trace back to one sample, sequenced in a study of blood T cell repertoires in COVID-19. Assay used: immunoSEQ multiplex PCR; TCRdb lists only in-frame clones, some missing. The sample includes approximately 190,000 clones, about 80% of them seen just once. The specimen was peripheral blood. The receptor set was obtained from a man between 60 and 75 years old with acute or convalescent COVID-19.

CDR3 sequence: CAISGTSGDNEQFF. CDR3 in DNA: TGTGCCATCAGTGGGACTAGCGGAGACAATGAGCAGTTCTTC. The genes are TRBV10-3 and TRBJ2-1; 10 bases are shared with TRBD2. CDR1 and CDR2 from the germline V gene are ENHRY and SYGVKD. The CDR3 extends over 14 amino acids. The J segment lost 5 bases and the V segment lost 4 bases, leaving 2 bases of the junction unmatched.

The chain joins TRBV18 to TRBJ2-3; possible D gene TRBD1, 5 bases. V shed 3 bases and J shed 2 bases, with 9 bases lying between them. This CDR3 has 14 residues. Germline V lookup: CDR1 KGHSH, CDR2 LQKENI. The CDR3 region has the DNA TGTGCCAGCTCACCCGACAGAAACACAGATACGCAGTATTTT. Amino acid sequence: CASSPDRNTDTQYF.

The gene calls are TRBV4-3 and TRBJ2-5, with 12 bases matching TRBD2. The junction had 9 bases not matched to a gene; V was cut back by 0 bases and J by 4 bases. The CDR3 is made up of 18 amino acids. Germline V gives CDR1 LGHNA, CDR2 YSLEER. CDR3 nucleotides: TGCGCCAGCAGCCAAGAAGTCCCTAGCGGGGGGGCAGGAGAGACCCAGTACTTC. It is translated as CASSQEVPSGGAGETQYF.

The table lists this clone with a count of one. The V and J genes are TRBV6-1 and TRBJ1-3; D is unresolved. The CDR3 contains 14 residues. Germline CDR1 reads MNHNS; CDR2 reads SASEGT. The V gene lost 5 bases and the J gene lost 4 bases, with 12 bases spanning the gap. In DNA, the CDR3 is TGTGCCAGCAGTTCTGGGAGAGCGGGAAACACCATATATTTT. The encoded protein is CASSSGRAGNTIYF.

This clone was seen just once. The genes are TRBV7-2 and TRBJ1-2, with D maybe TRBD1 (6 bases). Trimming took 7 bases from V and 2 from J, leaving 14 bases between them. Per the germline V gene, CDR1 is SGHTA and CDR2 is FQGNSA. The CDR3 contains 14 residues. In DNA, the CDR3 is TGTGCCAGCAACCCGGACAGCCTAAACTATGGCTACACCTTC. It specifies CASNPDSLNYGYTF.

The V call is TRBV27, the J call TRBJ2-3; 12 bases line up with TRBD2. This CDR3 is built from 15 residues. V lost 6 bases, J lost 5 bases, and 6 bases stayed unmatched. Germline CDR1 is MNHEY and CDR2 is SMNVEV (reference sequence). CDR3 sequence (DNA): TGTGCCAGCAGCTTACTAGCGGGAGGTGGAGATACGCAGTATTTT. It yields the protein CASSLLAGGGDTQYF.

This chain joins TRBV7-9 and TRBJ2-3; D might be TRBD2 (6 bases). The CDR3 covers 15 residues. V was clipped by 1 base and J by 5 bases, with 13 bases between them. Per germline, CDR1 SEHNR and CDR2 FQNEAQ (reference sequence). CDR3 protein: CASSLGGLGRDTQYF. CDR3 nucleotides: TGTGCCAGCAGCTTAGGGGGACTGGGAAGAGATACGCAGTATTTT.

The chain uses TRBV27 and TRBJ1-5; TRBD1 matches 9 bases. Germline V gene data show CDR1 as MNHEY and CDR2 as SMNVEV (reference sequence). This CDR3 region has 14 residues. The J segment lost 7 bases and the V segment lost 4 bases, leaving 5 bases of the junction unmatched. This chain's CDR3 is CASSSPGQGQPQHF. Written as DNA, the CDR3 is TGTGCCAGCAGTTCGCCGGGACAGGGCCAGCCCCAGCATTTT.

This clone occurred once. V usage is TRBV7-2 and J usage is TRBJ2-3; TRBD2 agrees at 8 bases. Germline CDR1 is SGHTA and CDR2 is FQGNSA. The V and J ends lost 1 base and 0 bases, in that order; junction bases with no gene match: 0. The CDR3 has 15 residues. The CDR3 DNA sequence: TGTGCCAGCAGCTTAGAGCGGGGGAGCACAGATACGCAGTATTTT. Translation gives CASSLERGSTDTQYF.

This chain connects TRBV5-8 to TRBJ1-5; 11 bases match TRBD1. The germline CDR1 and CDR2 sequences are SGHTS and YDEGEE. This CDR3 comprises 14 residues. With 2 bases clipped from V and 9 bases from J, the junction kept 4 bases outside the gene matches. The CDR3 region has the DNA TGTGCCAGCAGCTTCAGGACAGGGGGCGGGCCCCAGCATTTT. Encoded protein: CASSFRTGGGPQHF.

This chain uses TRBV15 with TRBJ2-3; TRBD2 is a possible D gene (7 bases). The CDR3 is 16 residues long. Trimming stripped 1 base from V and 4 bases from J, with 15 bases between. CDR1 is LNHNV and CDR2 is YYDKDF in the germline V gene (reference sequence). CDR3 protein: CATSRGGGLVADTQYF. The CDR3 DNA reads as TGTGCCACCAGCAGAGGGGGGGGCCTGGTAGCAGATACGCAGTATTTT.

This clone has only one observation. This chain links TRBV19 with TRBJ2-5; 13 bases agree with TRBD2. This CDR3 has 16 residues. Germline CDR1 is LNHDA and CDR2 is SQIVND (reference sequence). V lost 6 bases and J lost 5; bases outside the gene matches: 9. The CDR3 here is CASRIRLAGGQETQYF. CDR3 nucleotides: TGTGCCAGTAGGATTAGACTAGCGGGGGGACAGGAGACCCAGTACTTC.

The CDR3 loop is CASSQELYEQYF. DNA of the CDR3: TGTGCCAGCAGCCAAGAACTTTACGAGCAGTACTTC. The chain couples TRBV3-1 (or the pseudogene TRBV3-2) to TRBJ2-7; D is ambiguous. The CDR3 has 12 amino acids. V gave up 0 bases and J gave up 4 bases, with 4 bases separating them. The germline V gene has CDR1 LGHDT and CDR2 YNNKEL (reference sequence).

This clone was detected only once. The genes are TRBV5-1 and TRBJ2-1, with D tentatively TRBD2 (6 bases). The CDR3 length is 14 residues. V was shortened by 7 bases and J by 5 bases, with 16 bases between the two germline ends. Germline CDR1 and CDR2: SGHRS and YFSETQ. The CDR3 loop reads CASSARDSDNEQFF. CDR3 sequence (DNA): TGCGCCAGCTCCGCCCGGGACTCAGACAATGAGCAGTTCTTC.